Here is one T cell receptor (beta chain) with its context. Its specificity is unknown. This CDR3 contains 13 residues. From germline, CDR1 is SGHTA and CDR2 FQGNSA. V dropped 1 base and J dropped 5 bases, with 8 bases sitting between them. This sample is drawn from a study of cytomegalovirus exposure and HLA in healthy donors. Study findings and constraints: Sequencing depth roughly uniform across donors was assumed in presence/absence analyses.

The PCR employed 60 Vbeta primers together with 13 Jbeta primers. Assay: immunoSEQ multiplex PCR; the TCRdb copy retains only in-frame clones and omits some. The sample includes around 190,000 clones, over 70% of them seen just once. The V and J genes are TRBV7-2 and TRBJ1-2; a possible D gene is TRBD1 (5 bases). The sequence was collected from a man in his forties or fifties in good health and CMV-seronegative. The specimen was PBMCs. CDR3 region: CASSLERGYGYTF. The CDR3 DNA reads TGTGCCAGCAGCTTAGAAAGGGGATATGGCTACACCTTC.